The 15 T cell receptor beta chains below were found in one sample sequenced in a study of cytomegalovirus exposure and HLA in healthy donors. Primers for the PCR totalled 60 Vbeta and 13 Jbeta. Sequenced by immunoSEQ multiplex PCR; TCRdb stores in-frame clones only, minus some. The sample gives under 150,000 clones, around 87% of which show up once; around 5.2% is in the top ten. The sequenced sample was PBMCs. These receptors all come from a woman younger than 45 in good health and CMV-seronegative.

This chain joins TRBV5-1 and TRBJ1-3; TRBD1 matches at 9 bases. Germline lookup yields CDR1 SGHRS and CDR2 YFSETQ. J was trimmed by 4 bases and V by 4 bases; bases with no gene match: 3. The CDR3 covers 14 residues. CDR3 amino acids: CASSAGTGGNTIYF. CDR3 DNA: TGCGCCAGCAGCGCCGGGACAGGGGGAAACACCATATATTTT.

The chain is built from TRBV12-5 and TRBJ2-1; 12 nucleotides match TRBD1. The junction had 12 bases not matched to a gene; V was cut back by 5 bases and J by 7 bases. The germline V gene has CDR1 LGHNT and CDR2 FRNRAP. This CDR3 has 17 amino acids. The CDR3 reads CASGLPSGTGGYNEQFF. As DNA, the CDR3 is TGTGCTAGTGGTCTTCCGTCCGGGACAGGGGGCTATAATGAGCAGTTCTTC.

In this sample, this clone turned up once. The rearrangement links TRBV5-5 to TRBJ2-7; 7 bases match TRBD1. The J segment lost 1 base and the V segment lost 2 bases, leaving 3 bases of the junction unmatched. Germline loops: CDR1 SGHKS, CDR2 YYEKEE (reference sequence). The CDR3 loop spans 14 amino acids. The CDR3 region has the DNA TGTGCCAGCAGCTTAGGGACAGCTTCCTACGAGCAGTACTTC. Protein sequence: CASSLGTASYEQYF.

The V call is TRBV2, the J call TRBJ2-7, with 8 bases that match TRBD1. The CDR3 extends over 13 amino acids. V shed 4 bases and J 7 bases; nucleotides not matched to a gene: 6. Germline CDR1 and CDR2: SNHLY and FYNNEI. The CDR3 loop reads CASSVQGAREQYF. In DNA, the CDR3 is TGTGCCAGCAGTGTTCAGGGGGCGAGGGAGCAGTACTTC.

The rearrangement uses TRBV28 and TRBJ2-3, with 8 bases identical to TRBD1. The germline V gene has CDR1 MDHEN and CDR2 SYDVKM. The CDR3 runs to 13 residues. V shed 9 bases, J shed 11 bases, and the junction held 13 bases outside the gene matches. The CDR3 is CARSMYRGSKQYF. CDR3 nucleotides: TGTGCCAGGAGTATGTACAGGGGGTCTAAGCAGTATTTT.

Of note for this clone: The sample holds other DNA sequences that translate to the same CDR3. V is TRBV27 and J is TRBJ2-7; 7 bases fit TRBD1. Germline V CDR1 and CDR2: MNHEY, SMNVEV (reference sequence). CDR3 length: 15 residues. V lost 0 bases and J lost 1; bases outside the gene matches: 3. DNA for the CDR3: TGTGCCAGCAGTTTATCAGGGGGCAGTTCCTACGAGCAGTACTTC. Translating it yields CASSLSGGSSYEQYF.

This chain uses TRBV28 with TRBJ2-5; TRBD1 matches 8 bases. TRBJ2-7 matches the DNA end more closely, so the J call is doubtful. CDR1 and CDR2 (germline): MDHEN, SYDVKM. This CDR3 region has 14 residues. The CDR3 nucleotides read TGTGCCAGCAGTTCCCGGGACAGGTGGTACGAGCAGTACTTC. It codes for CASSSRDRWYEQYF.

The rearrangement links TRBV19 to TRBJ2-1, with TRBD2 identical over 11 bases. CDR3 length: 17 residues. The germline V gene has CDR1 LNHDA and CDR2 SQIVND (reference sequence). The V gene end was trimmed by 6 bases and the J gene end by 0 bases; junction bases not matched to a gene: 7. The DNA for the CDR3 is TGTGCCAGTAGCCCAACTAGCGGGGGTTACTCCTACAATGAGCAGTTCTTC. This sequence encodes CASSPTSGGYSYNEQFF.

This clone was observed a single time. The V gene is TRBV28, the J gene TRBJ2-7; 10 nucleotides agree with TRBD2. The germline gives CDR1 MDHEN, CDR2 SYDVKM. Trimming took 2 bases from V and 2 from J; bases not matched to a gene: 15. CDR3 length equals 19 residues. CDR3 protein: CASSLRTSGRLINTYEQYF. CDR3 DNA: TGTGCCAGCAGTTTAAGGACTAGCGGCCGACTTATTAATACCTACGAGCAGTACTTC. The variable domain in full, completed from reference TRBV28 and TRBJ2-7, reads DVKVTQSSRYLVKRTGEKVFLECVQDMDHENMFWYRQDPGLGLRLIYFSYDVKMKEKGDIPEGYSVSREKKERFSLILESASTNQTSMYLCASSLRTSGRLINTYEQYFGPGTRLTVT.

The chain combines TRBV4-3 with TRBJ1-4; 9 nucleotides agree with TRBD1. V trimming: 0 bases; J trimming: 4 bases; junction bases outside the gene matches: 3. The CDR3 totals 16 residues. Looked up from germline, CDR1 is LGHNA and CDR2 is YSLEER. The CDR3 sequence: CASSQDGQGINEKLFF. The DNA for the CDR3 is TGCGCCAGCAGCCAAGATGGACAGGGGATTAATGAAAAACTGTTTTTT.

The chain joins TRBV7-2 to TRBJ1-2; 10 nucleotides match TRBD1. The ends lost 5 bases at V and 7 bases at J; junction bases unmatched: 10. CDR1 SGHTA and CDR2 FQGNSA come from the germline V gene. This CDR3 spans 15 amino acids. DNA of the CDR3: TGTGCCAGCAGCCCCGAGGGACAGGGGCCTGCTGGCTACACCTTC. Protein: CASSPEGQGPAGYTF.

A word on this clone: Relative to the germline gene, one junction end is altered; a read error may explain this. The rearrangement uses TRBV11-3 and TRBJ1-3; possibly TRBD1 for D (5 bases). Germline values: CDR1 SGHNT, CDR2 YENEEA. This CDR3 is built from 10 residues. The CDR3 DNA sequence: TGCGGGGGGTCTGGAAACACCATATATTTT. Amino acid sequence: CGGSGNTIYF.

The sample holds one count of this clone. The chain couples TRBV11-1 to TRBJ2-3; TRBD1 agrees at 8 bases. The CDR3 runs 14 residues. With V trimmed by 5 bases and J by 15 bases, 16 bases remained unmatched. Germline V gives CDR1 SGHAT, CDR2 FQDESV (reference sequence). The DNA of the CDR3 is TGTGCCAGCAGCCCGCGCTGGGGACAGGCTATTGGTTATTTT. This encodes CASSPRWGQAIGYF.

The rearrangement joins TRBV5-1 to TRBJ1-6, with a weak D call TRBD1 (5 bases). Germline CDR1 and CDR2: SGHRS and YFSETQ. The germline V and J ends were trimmed by 3 bases and 5 bases, with 12 bases remaining between them. This CDR3 comprises 15 residues. The CDR3 protein is CASSSQGGDNSPLHF. The CDR3 region has the DNA TGCGCCAGCAGCTCCCAGGGAGGAGATAATTCACCCCTCCACTTT.

This chain's CDR3 is CASSLGSGGPFRETQYF. The DNA of the CDR3 is TGTGCCAGCAGCTTAGGGAGCGGGGGGCCGTTTCGAGAGACCCAGTACTTC. The gene calls are TRBV7-3 and TRBJ2-5; 9 bases match TRBD2. Germline CDR1 and CDR2: SGHTA and FQGTGA. This CDR3 is 17 amino acids long. Trimming cost V 2 bases and J 4 bases; bases outside gene matches: 11. The variable domain in full, with the rest retrieved from reference TRBV7-3 and TRBJ2-5, is GAGVSQTPSNKVTEKGKYVELRCDPISGHTALYWYRQSLGQGPEFLIYFQGTGAADDSGLPNDRFFAVRPEGSVSTLKIQRTERGDSAVYLCASSLGSGGPFRETQYFGPGTRLLVL.